The present T cell receptor (beta chain) was sequenced within a study of Graves' ophthalmopathy and Graves' hyperthyroidism. TCR beta CDR3 regions were amplified from RNA transcripts. RT-PCR in the first round used HTBI primers; a second-round multiplex PCR followed. One entry per CDR3 protein results from TCRdb running MiXCR on the multiplex PCR reads. The sample includes about 160,000 distinct CDR3 sequences, approximately 40% of them seen just once. The CDR3 extends over 14 amino acids. V shed 11 bases, J shed 5 bases, and the junction held 11 bases outside the gene matches. The germline V gene has CDR1 LNHDA and CDR2 SQIVND (reference sequence). This clonotype has ten or more counts. Moderate-to-severe activity, CAS ≥3, NOSPECS ≥4 and a duration under 3 months were seen in donors with ophthalmopathy.

The sample was peripheral blood. This chain joins TRBV19 and TRBJ2-5; 10 bases agree with TRBD2. The origin of this receptor is a woman aged 40 to 49 with Graves' ophthalmopathy. The CDR3 sequence: CASSGAGGRETQYF. In DNA form, the CDR3 reads TGTGCCTCCTCGGGAGCGGGGGGGCGCGAGACCCAGTACTTC. Drawing the rest from reference TRBV19 and TRBJ2-5, the complete variable domain is DGGITQSPKYLFRKEGQNVTLSCEQNLNHDAMYWYRQDPGQGLRLIYYSQIVNDFQKGDIAEGYSVSREKKESFPLTVTSAQKNPTAFYLCASSGAGGRETQYFGPGTRLLVL.